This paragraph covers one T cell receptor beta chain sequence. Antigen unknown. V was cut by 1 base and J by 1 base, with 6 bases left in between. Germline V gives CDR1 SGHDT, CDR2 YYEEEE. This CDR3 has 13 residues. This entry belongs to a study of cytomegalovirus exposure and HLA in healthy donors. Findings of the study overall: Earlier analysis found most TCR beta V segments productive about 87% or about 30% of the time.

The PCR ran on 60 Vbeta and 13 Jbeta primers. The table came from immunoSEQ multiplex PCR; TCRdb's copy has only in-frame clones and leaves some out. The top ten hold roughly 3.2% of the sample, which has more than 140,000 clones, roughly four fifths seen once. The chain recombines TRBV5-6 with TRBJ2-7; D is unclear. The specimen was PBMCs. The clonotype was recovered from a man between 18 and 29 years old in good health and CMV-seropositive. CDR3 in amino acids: CASSLLDSYEQYF. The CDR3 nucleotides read TGTGCCAGCAGCTTGCTAGATTCCTACGAGCAGTACTTC.